The sequence of this T cell receptor (beta chain) was determined in a study of blood T cell repertoires in COVID-19. Study context: Spain, Italy and the United States supplied samples that represented acute and convalescent COVID-19. PBMCs, B-cell-depleted T cells, or T cells were the source of the cDNA or gDNA that made up the material.

Per the authors' pipeline: Reference gene primer amplification gave estimated nucleated cell counts. Data came from immunoSEQ multiplex PCR; TCRdb stores just in-frame clones and leaves some out. The V and J calls and clone size were taken over from that table, and D and trimming were inferred from the DNA. The top ten clones hold 5.7% of a sample with 90,000 to 120,000 clones, about nine tenths of them seen once. Germline V gene lookup returns CDR1 MGHRA and CDR2 YSYEKL. The trim removed 4 bases at V and 9 bases at J, leaving 8 bases unmatched. The CDR3 runs 15 residues. Material: peripheral blood. The chain recombines TRBV4-1 with TRBJ1-6, with TRBD1 matching over 8 bases. The receptor comes from a man between 65 and 85 years old with acute or convalescent COVID-19. DNA of the CDR3: TGCGCCAGCAGCCTCGGACAGGGCGAAGGTTCACCCCTCCACTTT. The encoded protein is CASSLGQGEGSPLHF.